Below are 17 T cell receptor beta chains sequenced from a single sample in a study of OX40 agonist ivuxolimab in advanced cancers. The data were produced by immunoSEQ multiplex PCR, yet TCRdb's version contains in-frame clones alone and is incomplete. The sample lists approximately 70,000 clones, 85% to 95% seen once, with approximately 6% in the top ten. Sequenced here: CD4+ or CD8+ T cells sorted from blood, sampled in a trial of the OX40 agonist ivuxolimab. These receptor sequences come from an adult with an advanced solid tumor such as melanoma, head and neck, liver or kidney cancer.

The chain is built from TRBV12-5 and TRBJ1-5, with D uncertain. The CDR3 totals 12 residues. Germline CDR1 LGHNT, CDR2 FRNRAP. V gave up 6 bases and J gave up 6 bases, with 9 bases separating them. CDR3 amino acids: CASGLESQPQHF. The CDR3 bases are TGTGCTAGTGGACTCGAATCTCAGCCCCAGCATTTT.

This chain links TRBV28 with TRBJ2-1; 15 bases map to TRBD2. J lost 6 bases, V lost 7 bases, and 19 bases had no gene match. This CDR3 comprises 20 residues. The V gene's germline CDR1 is MDHEN and CDR2 SYDVKM. CDR3 residues: CASNPPHWTSGRAEGNEQFF. The CDR3 DNA follows: TGTGCCAGCAATCCACCACACTGGACTAGCGGGAGGGCCGAAGGCAATGAGCAGTTCTTC. Based on the CDR3 plus reference TRBV28 and TRBJ2-1, the full variable domain is DVKVTQSSRYLVKRTGEKVFLECVQDMDHENMFWYRQDPGLGLRLIYFSYDVKMKEKGDIPEGYSVSREKKERFSLILESASTNQTSMYLCASNPPHWTSGRAEGNEQFFGPGTRLTVL.

The chain employs TRBV21-1 and TRBJ2-7; the DNA was not compared with TRBD1, the D call given in the table. TRBV21-1 is shown as a pseudogene. This CDR3 contains 16 residues. CDR3 nucleotide sequence: TGTGCCAGCAGCAAAGTCAGACAGAGATGCTCCTACGAGCAGTACTTC. Translation: CASSKVRQRCSYEQYF.

This chain connects TRBV5-1 to TRBJ2-7; D not certain. Germline V lookup: CDR1 SGHRS, CDR2 YFSETQ. Trimming pared 4 bases from V and 1 base from J, leaving 9 bases between. The CDR3 sequence is 13 residues long. CDR3 DNA sequence: TGCGCCAGCAGCCAGGACCGATCCTACGAGCAGTACTTC. It specifies CASSQDRSYEQYF.

V gene TRBV5-1 combines with J gene TRBJ1-1, with a possible D match to TRBD1 (5 bases). The CDR3 runs 12 residues. Between the trimmed V and J ends, which lost 0 bases and 6 bases, there was a span of 6 bases. Germline V gene lookup returns CDR1 SGHRS and CDR2 YFSETQ. CDR3 residues: CASSLGDAEAFF. In DNA form, the CDR3 reads TGCGCCAGCAGCTTGGGGGACGCTGAAGCTTTCTTT. Complete variable domain (other parts from reference TRBV5-1 and TRBJ1-1): KAGVTQTPRYLIKTRGQQVTLSCSPISGHRSVSWYQQTPGQGLQFLFEYFSETQRNKGNFPGRFSGRQFSNSRSEMNVSTLELGDSALYLCASSLGDAEAFFGQGTRLTVV.

This chain joins TRBV18 and TRBJ2-6, with TRBD1 matching 7 bases. J lost 4 bases, V lost 7 bases, and 13 bases had no gene match. Germline-derived CDR1 and CDR2 are KGHSH and LQKENI. CDR3 size: 17 residues. CDR3 nucleotide sequence: TGTGCCAGCTTTAAGGACAGGTGGATCGCGGGGGCCAACGTCCTGACTTTC. This encodes CASFKDRWIAGANVLTF. The complete variable domain, with remaining parts taken from reference TRBV18 and TRBJ2-6, reads NAGVMQNPRHLVRRRGQEARLRCSPMKGHSHVYWYRQLPEEGLKFMVYLQKENIIDESGMPKERFSAEFPKEGPSILRIQQVVRGDSAAYFCASFKDRWIAGANVLTFGAGSRLTVL.

This rearrangement joins TRBV11-2 to TRBJ1-2, with a weak D call TRBD1 (5 bases). CDR1 and CDR2 from the germline V gene are SGHAT and FQNNGV. CDR3 length equals 13 residues. Trimming removed 5 bases at V and 4 bases at J, with 11 bases between. This chain's CDR3 is CASSTNTGYGYTF. The CDR3 nucleotides are TGTGCCAGCAGCACTAATACAGGCTATGGCTACACCTTC.

This chain's CDR3 is CASSQDLVETLEQYF. The CDR3 DNA follows: TGCGCCAGCAGCCAAGATTTGGTAGAAACCCTCGAGCAGTACTTC. The rearrangement links TRBV4-3 to TRBJ2-7; D remains ambiguous. CDR1 and CDR2 (germline): LGHNA, YSLEER. The V end lost 0 bases, the J end lost 6 bases, and 15 bases lay between the germline ends. CDR3 length equals 15 residues.

The chain carries TRBV11-2 and TRBJ2-1; 14 bases are shared with TRBD2. This CDR3 is 18 amino acids long. Germline V gene lookup returns CDR1 SGHAT and CDR2 FQNNGV. With V trimmed by 5 bases and J by 4 bases, 10 bases remained unmatched. Here the CDR3 DNA reads TGTGCCAGCAGCGCGGGGTGGGGACTAGCGGGAGATTACAATGAGCAGTTCTTC. Its translation: CASSAGWGLAGDYNEQFF.

The rearrangement joins TRBV4-1 to TRBJ2-2; 7 bases align to TRBD2. CDR1 MGHRA and CDR2 YSYEKL come from the germline V gene. The length of the CDR3 is 15 residues. V was clipped by 4 bases and J by 6 bases; unmatched bases: 8. The CDR3 sequence is CASSPSRGGAGELFF. In nucleotides, the CDR3 is TGCGCCAGCAGCCCCAGCCGTGGGGGGGCCGGGGAGCTGTTTTTT.

The rearrangement links TRBV21-1 to TRBJ2-2; the DNA was not compared with TRBD2, the D call given in the table. TRBV21-1 is a listed pseudogene. This CDR3 is 16 amino acids long. CDR3 residues: CASSKGGEEYTGELFF. The CDR3 bases are TGTGCCAGCAGCAAAGGCGGGGAGGAGTACACCGGGGAGCTGTTTTTT.

This clone showed up just a few times. The CDR3 region has the DNA TGTGCCAGCAGCCCGTCACGGGTTATGAGCAATCAGCCCCAGCATTTT. This translates into CASSPSRVMSNQPQHF. The V gene is TRBV5-8, the J gene TRBJ1-5; D unclear. The CDR3 contains 16 residues. Deletions cut 4 bases from V and 1 base from J, with 15 bases between. Germline CDR1 is SGHTS and CDR2 is YDEGEE.

This clone was seen a few times. The chain uses TRBV2 and TRBJ1-6; D remains unclear. The germline V gene has CDR1 SNHLY and CDR2 FYNNEI. Trimming shortened V by 8 bases and J by 8 bases, and 16 bases separated the two germline ends. This CDR3 spans 14 amino acids. This CDR3 is CASLKSLRDSPLHF. The CDR3 coding sequence is TGTGCCAGCCTTAAAAGTCTCCGGGATTCACCCCTCCACTTT.

This clone is a singleton in its sample. The rearrangement joins TRBV9 to TRBJ2-3, with D perhaps TRBD2 (5 bases). The CDR3 length is 13 residues. Trimming removed 5 bases from V and 4 bases from J, with 11 bases in between. Germline-derived CDR1 and CDR2 are SGDLS and YYNGEE. CDR3 protein: CASSFEGADTQYF. CDR3 DNA: TGTGCCAGCAGTTTCGAGGGTGCAGATACGCAGTATTTT. Full variable domain (outside the CDR3, taken from reference TRBV9 and TRBJ2-3): DSGVTQTPKHLITATGQRVTLRCSPRSGDLSVYWYQQSLDQGLQFLIQYYNGEERAKGNILERFSAQQFPDLHSELNLSSLELGDSALYFCASSFEGADTQYFGPGTRLTVL.

The chain joins TRBV27 to TRBJ2-7; perhaps D is TRBD1 or TRBD2 (5 bases each). The germline V and J ends were trimmed by 5 bases and 2 bases, with 16 bases remaining between them. Germline assignment: CDR1 MNHEY and CDR2 SMNVEV (reference sequence). The CDR3 is 15 residues long. The CDR3 DNA follows: TGTGCCAGCAGTCTCCCCGGGACCGACCCCTACGAGCAGTACTTC. Protein product: CASSLPGTDPYEQYF.

V gene TRBV12-5 combines with J gene TRBJ2-7, with D perhaps TRBD1 (9 bases). V was shortened by 5 bases and J by 3 bases, with 17 bases between the two germline ends. Looked up from germline, CDR1 is LGHNT and CDR2 is FRNRAP. The CDR3 is 15 residues long. The CDR3 reads CASGRGGTGIYEQYF. In DNA, the CDR3 is TGTGCTAGTGGTCGGGGGGGGACAGGGATCTACGAGCAGTACTTC.

J is TRBJ1-1 and V is TRBV29-1; D is ambiguous. V was trimmed by 4 bases and J by 11 bases, leaving 14 bases between them. Germline-derived CDR1 and CDR2 are SQVTM and ANQGSEA. This CDR3 has 11 residues. CDR3 coding DNA: TGCAGCGTTGTCCAGGCTTTAGAGGCTTTCTTT. It is translated as CSVVQALEAFF.